This TCR beta chain was recorded in a study of blood T cell repertoires in COVID-19. Study in general: Samples representing acute and convalescent COVID-19 were sourced from the United States, Italy and Spain. Sources were T cells, B-cell-depleted T cells, or PBMCs; the material itself was cDNA or gDNA.

Per the germline V gene, CDR1 is DFQATT and CDR2 is SNEGSKA (reference sequence). Trimming pared 6 bases from V and 7 bases from J, leaving 7 bases between. The CDR3 spans 10 residues. TCRdb's table, derived via immunoSEQ multiplex PCR, lists solely in-frame clones and lacks some. The sample includes more than 95,000 clones, roughly four fifths of them seen just once. This clone was counted a single time. The Seattle site enrolled patients during active infection and followed them longitudinally. This TCR was recovered from a man of 80 years or more with COVID-19, enrolled during active disease. The V call is TRBV20-1, the J call TRBJ2-1; D remains unclear. Material: peripheral blood. DNA for the CDR3: TGCAGTGCATTCCGTAATGAGCAGTTCTTC. Encoded protein: CSAFRNEQFF.